This T cell receptor (beta chain) was found in a study of blood T cell repertoires in COVID-19. Turning to the study itself: Samples representing acute and convalescent COVID-19 were sourced from the United States, Italy and Spain. Sample material is recorded as cDNA or gDNA derived from T cells, B-cell-depleted T cells, or PBMCs.

Original methodology: By means of reference gene primer amplification, nucleated cell counts were estimated. Clones were read by immunoSEQ multiplex PCR, and TCRdb kept only the in-frame ones, dropping some. That table is the source of V, J and clone size, and D and trimming were worked out from the DNA. The sample yields about 47,000 clones, approximately 84% seen once. This clone was counted between two and nine times. Sequenced material: peripheral blood. The source is a man aged 50-59 years with acute or convalescent COVID-19.

Here the CDR3 DNA reads TGCGCCAGCAGCCCAGACAATAGCGGGAGGCCACAGTTCTTC. Its protein is CASSPDNSGRPQFF. This chain links TRBV4-1 with TRBJ2-1, with 10 positions matching TRBD2. The CDR3 covers 14 residues. The trim removed 4 bases at V and 13 bases at J, leaving 10 bases unmatched. Germline V CDR1 and CDR2: MGHRA, YSYEKL.